These 12 T cell receptor beta chains originate from one sample sequenced in a study of blood T cell repertoires in COVID-19. The assay was immunoSEQ multiplex PCR, and TCRdb's table has in-frame clones only and misses some. The data show about 270,000 clones, roughly 90% seen once. Sequencing was done on a sample of PBMCs or T cells enriched from blood (not recorded which). Source of these receptors: a woman aged 45-65 years who had recovered from COVID-19.

The chain recombines TRBV28 with TRBJ1-5; D gene unclear. The V gene lost 3 bases and the J gene lost 2 bases, with 14 bases spanning the gap. The CDR3 contains 16 residues. Looked up from germline, CDR1 is MDHEN and CDR2 is SYDVKM. CDR3 sequence (DNA): TGTGCCAGCAGTTTTCGGTCCGCTGAAGGCAATCAGCCCCAGCATTTT. It codes for CASSFRSAEGNQPQHF. The full variable domain, with the rest looked up from reference TRBV28 and TRBJ1-5, is DVKVTQSSRYLVKRTGEKVFLECVQDMDHENMFWYRQDPGLGLRLIYFSYDVKMKEKGDIPEGYSVSREKKERFSLILESASTNQTSMYLCASSFRSAEGNQPQHFGDGTRLSIL.

The chain couples TRBV5-1 to TRBJ2-6; D gene uncertain. Trimming removed 4 bases at V and 0 bases at J, with 8 bases between. Germline V lookup: CDR1 SGHRS, CDR2 YFSETQ. CDR3 size: 15 residues. CDR3 nucleotide sequence: TGCGCCAGCAGCCACATCACCTCTGGGGCCAACGTCCTGACTTTC. It is translated as CASSHITSGANVLTF.

The chain recombines TRBV28 with TRBJ2-3; no clear D gene. The V gene lost 8 bases and the J gene lost 1 base, with 4 bases spanning the gap. Per the germline V gene, CDR1 is MDHEN and CDR2 is SYDVKM. This CDR3 spans 11 amino acids. CDR3 sequence (DNA): TGTGCCAGCCGAGGCACAGATACGCAGTATTTT. This encodes CASRGTDTQYF.

The chain carries TRBV4-2 and TRBJ1-5; maybe TRBD1 (6 bases). The V gene lost 4 bases and the J gene lost 8 bases, with 12 bases spanning the gap. The CDR3 extends over 13 amino acids. Germline V CDR1 and CDR2: LGHNA, YNFKEQ. Here the CDR3 DNA reads TGTGCCAGCAGCCCCCGAGAGGGGGAGCCCCAGCATTTT. This encodes CASSPREGEPQHF.

This clone was seen only once. The J gene is TRBJ1-3, the V gene TRBV6-5, with a tentative D call TRBD1 (6 bases). From germline, CDR1 is MNHEY and CDR2 SVGAGI. The V end was cut by 8 bases, the J end by 3 bases, with 14 bases between. The CDR3 is 14 amino acids. CDR3 in amino acids: CASDKYRDGNTIYF. The DNA for the CDR3 is TGTGCCAGCGATAAGTACAGGGATGGAAACACCATATATTTT.

This clone was recorded once. The CDR3: CASSPLSQEEKLFF. As DNA, the CDR3 is TGTGCCAGCTCACCATTATCCCAGGAAGAAAAACTGTTTTTT. V is TRBV18 and J is TRBJ1-4; D unresolved. Germline lookup yields CDR1 KGHSH and CDR2 LQKENI. Trimming removed 2 bases from V and 8 bases from J, with 12 bases in between. The CDR3 sequence is 14 residues long.

The V gene is TRBV28, the J gene TRBJ2-7; 12 bases fit TRBD2. Trimming removed 5 bases from V and 5 bases from J; junction bases left unmatched: 4. The germline V gene encodes CDR1 MDHEN and CDR2 SYDVKM. The CDR3 extends over 14 amino acids. CDR3 protein: CASSLAGGIHEQYF. In nucleotides, the CDR3 is TGTGCCAGCAGTCTAGCGGGAGGGATCCACGAGCAGTACTTC.

The genes are TRBV15 and TRBJ2-7; the D is unclear. Germline CDR1 LNHNV, CDR2 YYDKDF (reference sequence). V dropped 3 bases and J dropped 7 bases, with 13 bases sitting between them. This CDR3 spans 13 amino acids. The CDR3 is CATSSRLAQEQYF. The CDR3 DNA follows: TGTGCCACCAGCAGCAGGCTGGCTCAAGAGCAGTACTTC.

The V call is TRBV11-2, the J call TRBJ2-7, with 9 bases aligning to TRBD1. Germline trimming cut 4 bases from V and 3 bases from J; bases unmatched to any gene: 7. Germline CDR1 and CDR2: SGHAT and FQNNGV. The CDR3 loop spans 15 amino acids. The CDR3 nucleotides are TGTGCCAGCAGCTCCAAGACAGGGGGATTCTACGAGCAGTACTTC. This sequence encodes CASSSKTGGFYEQYF.

This chain connects TRBV7-6 to TRBJ2-1; 13 bases map to TRBD2. V lost 5 bases, J lost 6 bases, and 10 bases stayed unmatched. The CDR3 is made up of 17 amino acids. Looked up from germline, CDR1 is SGHVS and CDR2 is FNYEAQ. The CDR3 DNA is TGTGCCAGCAGCCCACGTCGGACTAGCGGGAGTTTCAATGAGCAGTTCTTC. This gives the protein CASSPRRTSGSFNEQFF.

This chain joins TRBV5-1 and TRBJ2-2; TRBD1 agrees at 10 bases. The V segment lost 4 bases and the J segment 0 bases; nucleotides outside the gene matches: 3. The germline V gene encodes CDR1 SGHRS and CDR2 YFSETQ. The CDR3 loop spans 16 amino acids. Here the CDR3 DNA reads TGCGCCAGCAGCCAGGGACAGGGGTCGAACACCGGGGAGCTGTTTTTT. Translated, it gives CASSQGQGSNTGELFF. Variable domain in full (rest from reference TRBV5-1 and TRBJ2-2): KAGVTQTPRYLIKTRGQQVTLSCSPISGHRSVSWYQQTPGQGLQFLFEYFSETQRNKGNFPGRFSGRQFSNSRSEMNVSTLELGDSALYLCASSQGQGSNTGELFFGEGSRLTVL.

The chain links TRBV24-1 to TRBJ1-2; 9 bases are shared with TRBD1. Per germline, CDR1 KGHDR and CDR2 SFDVKD. The CDR3 has 14 amino acids. The V and J ends lost 11 bases and 2 bases, in that order; junction bases with no gene match: 8. The DNA of the CDR3 is TGTGCCATCCAAAGAACAGGGGGCAACTATGGCTACACCTTC. Protein: CAIQRTGGNYGYTF.